This TCR beta chain derives from a study of T cell clones after liver transplantation. As for the study in general: Three of eight recipients were HCV-positive; others had non-autoimmune, non-viral indications. Tolerant meant at least one year fully off immunosuppression without liver enzymes above twice normal.

Sorting of unstimulated PBMCs yielded separate CD3+CD4+ and CD3+CD8+ fractions. Germline trimming cut 4 bases from V and 10 bases from J; bases unmatched to any gene: 4. From germline, CDR1 is SGHRS and CDR2 YFSETQ. The CDR3 runs 13 residues. About this clone itself: Its antigen is still unknown. Different DNA sequences within this sample yield the same CDR3.

The assay was immunoSEQ multiplex PCR, and TCRdb's table has in-frame clones only and misses some. This sample has roughly 57,000 clones; roughly two thirds occur once, and the top ten carry about 15%. Study-wide results and caveats: Graft donor-reactive T cells may have migrated into the graft rather than being deleted.

This chain connects TRBV5-1 to TRBJ1-5, with TRBD1 identical over 11 bases. The sample here was CD4+ T cells from blood, taken before liver transplant. The source of this sequence is a human donor who received a liver transplant. Here the CDR3 reads CASSLGQGEPQHF. CDR3 in DNA: TGCGCCAGCAGCCTGGGACAGGGGGAACCCCAGCATTTT.